This T cell receptor (beta chain) originates from a study of cytomegalovirus exposure and HLA in healthy donors. General observations from the study: Sequencing depth across donors, presence/absence analyses assumed, was roughly uniform. High specificity and sensitivity for cytomegalovirus status were reported for the classifier. Cytomegalovirus-associated status was assigned to some 160 TCR beta chains.

This CDR3 comprises 15 residues. V lost 2 bases to trimming and J lost 11 bases; unmatched junction nucleotides: 12. From germline, CDR1 is SQVTM and CDR2 ANQGSEA. The PCR contained 60 Vbeta and 13 Jbeta primers. How the authors handled the data: There were around 77 million unique TCR beta chains by a later count, and 10 million to 12 million of them were shared. Data came from immunoSEQ multiplex PCR; TCRdb stores just in-frame clones and leaves some out. The DNA was the basis for D and trimming; V, J and clone size are from that table. This sample has 100,000 to 150,000 clones, with roughly 79% found just once. Concerning this clone itself: What it binds is not known.

The TCR sequence derives from a boy between 2 and 15 years old in good health and CMV-seronegative. The chain employs TRBV29-1 and TRBJ2-3; TRBD1 agrees at 11 bases. Sequences were obtained from PBMCs. This CDR3 reads CSVEHRDRGILGQYF. CDR3 sequence (DNA): TGCAGCGTTGAACACCGGGACAGGGGGATCTTAGGGCAGTATTTT.